Listed here are 9 T cell receptor beta chains from one sample, sequenced in a study of identical twins. TCRdb fed the 5' RACE reads into MiXCR, producing one record per CDR3 protein. The sample has about 550,000 distinct CDR3 sequences; about a fifth are singletons. These sequences were also reported in another study, on yellow fever vaccine responses in identical twins.

Sequencing was carried out using CD4+ T cells sorted from blood. All receptors come from a young woman in good health.

V is TRBV5-1 and J is TRBJ2-4, with D tentatively TRBD2 (6 bases). In germline, CDR1 is SGHRS, CDR2 YFSETQ. Trimming stripped 4 bases from V and 2 bases from J, with 10 bases between. This CDR3 has 14 amino acids. The CDR3 region is CASSADYPKNIQYF. CDR3 coding DNA: TGCGCCAGCAGCGCGGACTACCCCAAAAACATTCAGTACTTC.

V and J are TRBV20-1 and TRBJ2-7; D may correspond to TRBD1 or TRBD2 (5 bases each). V was pared by 3 bases and J by 0 bases, with 9 bases between. Per the germline V gene, CDR1 is DFQATT and CDR2 is SNEGSKA (reference sequence). The CDR3 has 13 residues. This chain's CDR3 is CSASRGTSYEQYF. For the CDR3, the DNA is TGCAGTGCTAGTAGAGGGACCTCCTACGAGCAGTACTTC.

The chain has TRBV6-5 and TRBJ2-1, with 7 bases identical to TRBD1. The CDR3 spans 18 residues. Germline V CDR1 and CDR2: MNHEY, SVGAGI. The trim removed 3 bases at V and 0 bases at J, leaving 11 bases unmatched. CDR3 bases: TGTGCCAGCAGTTATCGGACAGGACCTATCTACTCCTACAATGAGCAGTTCTTC. It is translated as CASSYRTGPIYSYNEQFF.

This chain connects TRBV6-2 or TRBV6-3 to TRBJ2-7; no firm D call. The V gene lost 3 bases and the J gene lost 6 bases, with 12 bases spanning the gap. The CDR3 has 13 amino acids. Germline CDR1 reads MNHEY; CDR2 reads SVGEGT. CDR3 residues: CASSYVRLGEQYV. CDR3 sequence (DNA): TGTGCCAGCAGTTATGTGCGGCTCGGCGAGCAGTACGTC.

The J gene is TRBJ2-7, the V gene TRBV24-1; 10 nucleotides line up with TRBD1. The CDR3 is 15 amino acids. V lost 3 bases, J lost 5 bases, and 6 bases stayed unmatched. Per germline, CDR1 KGHDR and CDR2 SFDVKD. CDR3 in DNA: TGTGCCACCAGTGATACCGGGACAGGGGCCAACGAGCAGTACTTC. Protein sequence: CATSDTGTGANEQYF.

The chain recombines TRBV7-9 with TRBJ2-2, with D possibly being TRBD1 (6 bases). Trimming removed 4 bases from V and 6 bases from J, with 18 bases in between. The CDR3 has 16 residues. The germline CDR1 and CDR2 sequences are SEHNR and FQNEAQ (reference sequence). The CDR3 DNA follows: TGTGCCAGCAGCTCGTACAGGGTGGAATGGTCCGGGGAGCTGTTTTTT. The encoded protein is CASSSYRVEWSGELFF.

In this sample, this clonotype turned up a few times. The chain recombines TRBV5-6 with TRBJ2-1; 9 nucleotides agree with TRBD1. The CDR3 runs 16 residues. V was pared by 4 bases and J by 7 bases, with 12 bases of the junction left unmatched. CDR1 is SGHDT and CDR2 is YYEEEE in the germline V gene. CDR3 nucleotides: TGTGCCAGCAGCCTCAAAGGGACAGGGAAAGGGAATGAGCAGTTCTTC. Protein product: CASSLKGTGKGNEQFF.

J is TRBJ2-3 and V is TRBV5-1; the match to TRBD2 covers 10 bases. This CDR3 region has 15 residues. The ends lost 3 bases at V and 6 bases at J; junction bases unmatched: 7. Germline CDR1 SGHRS, CDR2 YFSETQ. CDR3 region: CASSSSGGPADTQYF. The DNA for the CDR3 is TGCGCCAGCAGCTCTAGCGGGGGCCCGGCGGATACGCAGTATTTT.

The sample holds a few counts of this clonotype. The chain couples TRBV6-1 to TRBJ1-2; D is possibly TRBD1 (5 bases). Germline V gene lookup returns CDR1 MNHNS and CDR2 SASEGT. The germline V and J ends were trimmed by 8 bases and 2 bases, with 12 bases remaining between them. This CDR3 comprises 13 residues. This CDR3 reads CASSWGPNYGYTF. The CDR3 region has the DNA TGTGCCAGCTCCTGGGGACCGAACTATGGCTACACCTTC.